The 27 T cell receptor beta chains given below trace back to one sample, sequenced in a study of vaccination and CD4 T cells after COVID-19. Their specific antigens are unknown. Cultured CD4+ T cells had their DNA profiled by the Oncomine TCR Beta short-read assay. TCRdb re-derived calls from the PCR reads in MiXCR, one entry per CDR3 protein. The sample has just under 20,000 distinct CDR3 sequences, roughly half seen once. Treatment described: roughly 11-day PBMC culture with coronavirus spike peptide pools or control peptides (ViraFEST assay). This specimen was CD4+ T cells from blood, cultured in vitro, taken before SARS-CoV-2 vaccination. The receptors were gathered from a human donor who had recovered from COVID-19.

V is TRBV7-3 and J is TRBJ2-1; 7 bases line up with TRBD2. Per germline, CDR1 SGHTA and CDR2 FQGTGA. CDR3 length equals 14 residues. V was clipped by 3 bases and J by 6 bases; unmatched bases: 5. The CDR3 loop reads CASSFAGVGNEQFF. The CDR3 coding sequence is TGTGCCAGCAGCTTTGCGGGAGTGGGCAATGAGCAGTTCTTC.

J is TRBJ2-5 and V is TRBV20-1, with D possibly TRBD2 on 6 matching bases. Trimming shortened V by 0 bases and J by 7 bases, and 9 bases separated the two germline ends. Germline CDR1 DFQATT, CDR2 SNEGSKA (reference sequence). This CDR3 contains 12 residues. The CDR3: CSARDLGGTQYF. CDR3 nucleotides: TGCAGTGCTAGAGATCTGGGGGGGACCCAGTACTTC.

This clonotype was counted only a few times. This sequence joins TRBV7-9 and TRBJ1-5; D is ambiguous. The V gene lost 8 bases and the J gene lost 0 bases, with 11 bases spanning the gap. Germline V CDR1 and CDR2: SEHNR, FQNEAQ (reference sequence). CDR3 size: 14 residues. The CDR3 region is CASSVGDSNQPQHF. The CDR3 nucleotides are TGTGCCAGCTCCGTGGGCGATAGCAATCAGCCCCAGCATTTT.

This clonotype was seen only once. The chain is built from TRBV7-8 and TRBJ1-4, with D possibly TRBD1 on 6 matching bases. Germline V gene sequence: CDR1 SGHVS, CDR2 FQNEAQ. The length of the CDR3 is 15 residues. Between the trimmed V and J ends, which lost 2 bases and 7 bases, there was a span of 14 bases. CDR3 amino acids: CASSLSTGRSEKLFF. In nucleotides, the CDR3 is TGTGCCAGCAGCTTATCTACAGGGCGTAGTGAAAAACTGTTTTTT. Full variable domain (outside the CDR3, taken from reference TRBV7-8 and TRBJ1-4): GAGVSQSPRYKVAKRGQDVALRCDPISGHVSLFWYQQALGQGPEFLTYFQNEAQLDKSGLPSDRFFAERPEGSVSTLKIQRTQQEDSAVYLCASSLSTGRSEKLFFGSGTQLSVL.

The J gene is TRBJ2-5, the V gene TRBV5-1; possible D gene TRBD1, 6 bases. V was clipped by 4 bases and J by 5 bases, with 18 bases between them. The CDR3 sequence is 15 residues long. Germline assignment: CDR1 SGHRS and CDR2 YFSETQ. Here the CDR3 reads CASSLQQGMGETQYF. As DNA, the CDR3 is TGCGCCAGCAGCCTCCAACAGGGAATGGGGGAGACCCAGTACTTC.

Written as DNA, the CDR3 is TGCGCCAGCAGCTCGACAACCTACGAGCAGTACTTC. Amino acids: CASSSTTYEQYF. V usage is TRBV5-1 and J usage is TRBJ2-7; D is unclear. The CDR3 loop spans 12 amino acids. Germline V gives CDR1 SGHRS, CDR2 YFSETQ. V gave up 3 bases and J gave up 2 bases, with 6 bases separating them.

This clonotype was detected only a few times. The rearrangement uses TRBV7-9 and TRBJ2-7; TRBD1 matches 10 bases. The V segment lost 3 bases and the J segment 5 bases; nucleotides outside the gene matches: 7. CDR1 and CDR2 (germline): SEHNR, FQNEAQ (reference sequence). The CDR3 length is 15 residues. The CDR3 is CASSLRGTGVDEQYF. The CDR3 DNA follows: TGTGCCAGCAGCTTGCGCGGGACAGGGGTCGACGAGCAGTACTTC.

V usage is TRBV27 and J usage is TRBJ2-1; TRBD2 matches 13 bases. CDR1 MNHEY and CDR2 SMNVEV come from the germline V gene (reference sequence). J was trimmed by 10 bases and V by 6 bases; bases with no gene match: 12. The CDR3 consists of 16 residues. For the CDR3, the DNA is TGTGCCAGCAGACTTTCAACTAGCGGGAGGGGGGGCGAGCAGTTCTTC. This gives the protein CASRLSTSGRGGEQFF.

The chain combines TRBV19 with TRBJ1-1, with D perhaps matching TRBD1 (5 bases). CDR3 length: 15 residues. The germline CDR1 and CDR2 sequences are LNHDA and SQIVND (reference sequence). V was shortened by 5 bases and J by 4 bases, with 17 bases between the two germline ends. Here the CDR3 reads CASSVGTQPPTEAFF. DNA of the CDR3: TGTGCCAGTAGTGTGGGGACCCAGCCCCCCACTGAAGCTTTCTTT. The full variable domain, rest sourced from reference TRBV19 and TRBJ1-1, is DGGITQSPKYLFRKEGQNVTLSCEQNLNHDAMYWYRQDPGQGLRLIYYSQIVNDFQKGDIAEGYSVSREKKESFPLTVTSAQKNPTAFYLCASSVGTQPPTEAFFGQGTRLTVV.

The V and J genes are TRBV7-2 and TRBJ1-2; the D is unclear. The CDR3 length is 13 residues. V was trimmed by 7 bases and J by 4 bases, leaving 13 bases between them. Germline V lookup: CDR1 SGHTA, CDR2 FQGNSA. CDR3 amino acids: CASTAAESYGYTF. The CDR3 nucleotides are TGTGCCAGCACCGCCGCGGAATCCTATGGCTACACCTTC.

The chain recombines TRBV24-1 with TRBJ2-1, with D perhaps TRBD2 (6 bases). Per germline, CDR1 KGHDR and CDR2 SFDVKD. Trimming removed 1 base from V and 5 bases from J, with 8 bases in between. The CDR3 spans 14 residues. The CDR3 DNA reads as TGTGCCACCAGTGATTTTGGGGGGAACAATGAGCAGTTCTTC. Its protein product is CATSDFGGNNEQFF.

This clonotype was observed a handful of times. V gene TRBV7-9 combines with J gene TRBJ1-1; D gene ambiguous. The V end was cut by 6 bases, the J end by 2 bases, with 10 bases between. The CDR3 runs to 13 residues. Germline V lookup: CDR1 SEHNR, CDR2 FQNEAQ (reference sequence). CDR3 amino acids: CASRWAPNTEAFF. The CDR3 nucleotides read TGTGCCAGCAGGTGGGCCCCTAACACTGAAGCTTTCTTT.

The chain employs TRBV7-9 and TRBJ2-7, with D tentatively TRBD1 (6 bases). V lost 5 bases and J lost 7, with 21 bases in between. The CDR3 has 15 residues. The germline V gene has CDR1 SEHNR and CDR2 FQNEAQ (reference sequence). The CDR3 protein is CASSPSAQERGEQYF. Written as DNA, the CDR3 is TGTGCCAGCAGCCCCAGTGCCCAGGAGAGGGGGGAGCAGTACTTC.

This clonotype was recorded only once. V is TRBV7-8 and J is TRBJ2-2; TRBD2 aligns across 12 bases. V was clipped by 5 bases and J by 5 bases; unmatched bases: 9. The CDR3 consists of 17 residues. Germline V gives CDR1 SGHVS, CDR2 FQNEAQ. This chain's CDR3 is CASSQTQTSGGTGELFF. In DNA, the CDR3 is TGTGCCAGCAGCCAAACGCAGACTAGCGGGGGTACCGGGGAGCTGTTTTTT.

This chain joins TRBV28 and TRBJ1-3; tentative D call: TRBD1 (5 bases). Trimming removed 6 bases from V and 1 base from J, with 16 bases in between. This CDR3 is built from 16 residues. The germline V gene encodes CDR1 MDHEN and CDR2 SYDVKM. The CDR3 region has the DNA TGTGCCAGCAGGTTCTCATCAGGGCCGTCTGGAAACACCATATATTTT. This sequence encodes CASRFSSGPSGNTIYF.

This clonotype was seen only a few times. V is TRBV10-3 and J is TRBJ1-6, with D hard to call. Germline V CDR1 and CDR2: ENHRY, SYGVKD. The CDR3 runs to 12 residues. With 4 bases removed from V and 9 bases from J, the gap between germline ends came to 7 bases. This CDR3 is CAISATASPLHF. The DNA for the CDR3 is TGTGCCATCAGTGCCACGGCTTCACCCCTCCACTTT.

The chain recombines TRBV20-1 with TRBJ2-6; no reliable D call. The CDR3 covers 14 residues. Germline CDR1 is DFQATT and CDR2 is SNEGSKA (reference sequence). V lost 6 bases to trimming and J lost 0 bases, with 9 bases between them. Here the CDR3 DNA reads TGCAGTGCGGGTGGTTTCTCTGGGGCCAACGTCCTGACTTTC. Protein sequence: CSAGGFSGANVLTF.

There are a few counts of this clonotype. The V call is TRBV6-2 or TRBV6-3, the J call TRBJ1-1; maybe TRBD1 (6 bases). Germline V gene sequence: CDR1 MNHEY, CDR2 SVGEGT. The ends were cut back, 5 bases at V and 5 bases at J, with 21 bases in the middle. This CDR3 contains 16 residues. The CDR3 nucleotides read TGTGCCAGCAGTCTCCCGGACTACAGGGATGGGACTGAAGCTTTCTTT. It translates to CASSLPDYRDGTEAFF.

This clonotype showed up just a few times. DNA for the CDR3: TGCAGTGCTAGGAAGGGGACGAACACTGAAGCTTTCTTT. This sequence encodes CSARKGTNTEAFF. The chain joins TRBV20-1 to TRBJ1-1, with D possibly TRBD1 on 5 matching bases. Germline V gene lookup returns CDR1 DFQATT and CDR2 SNEGSKA (reference sequence). The CDR3 length is 13 residues. The V end was cut by 3 bases, the J end by 1 base, with 9 bases between.

This chain connects TRBV7-3 to TRBJ2-3, with TRBD1 identical over 10 bases. V gave up 5 bases and J gave up 4 bases; unmatched junction bases: 3. Germline values: CDR1 SGHTA, CDR2 FQGTGA. The CDR3 has 14 amino acids. The CDR3 sequence is CASSVGTGADTQYF. The CDR3 coding sequence is TGTGCCAGCAGCGTCGGGACAGGGGCAGATACGCAGTATTTT.

The chain joins TRBV6-1 to TRBJ1-2; 8 positions match TRBD1. J lost 7 bases, V lost 5 bases, and 9 bases had no gene match. This CDR3 contains 14 residues. Germline V gene data show CDR1 as MNHNS and CDR2 as SASEGT. The CDR3 region has the DNA TGTGCCAGCAGTCGAGGACAGGGTTACTGTGGCTACACCTTC. Residues: CASSRGQGYCGYTF.

The chain has TRBV20-1 and TRBJ1-5; tentatively, D is TRBD1 (6 bases). The CDR3 sequence is 14 residues long. Germline-derived CDR1 and CDR2 are DFQATT and SNEGSKA (reference sequence). V was pared by 3 bases and J by 2 bases, with 11 bases between. The CDR3 region is CSASPRGGNQPQHF. CDR3 bases: TGCAGTGCTAGCCCCAGGGGAGGCAATCAGCCCCAGCATTTT.

The genes are TRBV27 and TRBJ1-2, with D tentatively TRBD1 (5 bases). V was shortened by 4 bases and J by 4 bases, with 13 bases between the two germline ends. The CDR3 is 14 amino acids. Per germline, CDR1 MNHEY and CDR2 SMNVEV (reference sequence). CDR3: CASSSAGLSYGYTF. The CDR3 nucleotides are TGTGCCAGCAGTTCCGCAGGGCTTTCCTATGGCTACACCTTC.

The chain combines TRBV15 with TRBJ1-2; the D gene is possibly TRBD1 (6 bases). The V end lost 0 bases, the J end lost 6 bases, and 17 bases lay between the germline ends. Germline-derived CDR1 and CDR2 are LNHNV and YYDKDF (reference sequence). The CDR3 covers 16 residues. CDR3 amino acids: CATSRDRGGRRDGYTF. Here the CDR3 DNA reads TGTGCCACCAGCAGAGATCGGGGGGGGCGTAGGGATGGCTACACCTTC.

This clonotype was detected only a few times. The chain combines TRBV20-1 with TRBJ1-5, with D possibly being TRBD1 (6 bases). Trimming removed 0 bases at V and 6 bases at J, with 15 bases between. The CDR3 runs to 15 residues. The germline V gene encodes CDR1 DFQATT and CDR2 SNEGSKA (reference sequence). The CDR3 DNA reads TGCAGTGCTAGAGAGACAGGAGTCCGTCTTCAGCCCCAGCATTTT. This sequence encodes CSARETGVRLQPQHF.

This clonotype has only one observation. The chain is built from TRBV14 and TRBJ1-1; the D is unclear. Germline V gene lookup returns CDR1 SGHDN and CDR2 FVKESK. CDR3 size: 14 residues. V lost 1 base and J lost 5, with 11 bases in between. CDR3 loop: CASSQATGGTEAFF. CDR3 DNA sequence: TGTGCCAGCAGCCAAGCGACGGGCGGGACTGAAGCTTTCTTT.

Only a few counts were recorded for this clonotype. The J gene is TRBJ2-5, the V gene TRBV7-8; D might be TRBD2 (6 bases). The CDR3 runs to 14 residues. The germline V gene encodes CDR1 SGHVS and CDR2 FQNEAQ. Trimming removed 3 bases at V and 4 bases at J, with 12 bases between. The CDR3 DNA reads as TGTGCCAGCAGCTTGGGGCGGGGATCAGAGACCCAGTACTTC. Its translation: CASSLGRGSETQYF.